Listed below are T cell receptor beta chains from one sample, sequenced in a study of blood T cell repertoires in COVID-19. The table came from immunoSEQ multiplex PCR; TCRdb's copy has only in-frame clones and leaves some out. The sample lists some 410,000 clones; roughly 90% were seen once. Sequenced sample: PBMCs or T cells enriched from blood (not recorded which). The receptors were gathered from a woman aged 25-40 years with acute COVID-19. Both conserved end residues are part of each CDR3. Each record gives: clone size, J gene, V gene, D gene, CDR3 protein, CDR3 DNA. The D gene is left open where the match is weak. A row's size may be missing; if present it is once, few, many or a size class.

abundance: -
j_gene: TRBJ2-3
v_gene: TRBV20-1
d_gene: -
CDR3aa: CSASPADSSTDTQYF
CDR3nt: TGCAGTGCTAGTCCGGCGGATTCTAGCACAGATACGCAGTATTTT

abundance: once
j_gene: TRBJ1-2
v_gene: TRBV5-1
d_gene: TRBD1
CDR3aa: CASSGGQVGYTF
CDR3nt: TGCGCCAGCAGCGGTGGACAGGTGGGCTACACCTTC

abundance: -
j_gene: TRBJ2-1
v_gene: TRBV5-1
d_gene: -
CDR3aa: CASSSDISSYNEQFF
CDR3nt: TGCGCCAGCAGCTCCGACATATCCTCCTACAATGAGCAGTTCTTC

abundance: -
j_gene: TRBJ1-3
v_gene: TRBV2
d_gene: -
CDR3aa: CASRVLSAGNTIYF
CDR3nt: TGTGCAAGCCGGGTCCTGTCGGCTGGAAACACCATATATTTT

abundance: -
j_gene: TRBJ2-7
v_gene: TRBV7-9
d_gene: TRBD1
CDR3aa: CASSSHQGVSYEQYF
CDR3nt: TGTGCCAGCAGCTCCCATCAGGGGGTCAGCTACGAGCAGTACTTC

abundance: -
j_gene: TRBJ2-7
v_gene: TRBV5-1
d_gene: -
CDR3aa: CASSLGRTYEQYF
CDR3nt: TGCGCCAGCAGCTTGGGCCGGACTTACGAGCAGTACTTC

abundance: -
j_gene: TRBJ2-4
v_gene: TRBV5-1
d_gene: TRBD1
CDR3aa: CASSLAPGTGGDIQYF
CDR3nt: TGCGCCAGCAGCTTGGCCCCAGGGACAGGTGGGGACATTCAGTACTTC

abundance: -
j_gene: TRBJ1-4
v_gene: TRBV6-1
d_gene: TRBD1
CDR3aa: CASSEMGGTATNEKLFF
CDR3nt: TGTGCCAGCAGTGAAATGGGTGGGACAGCAACTAATGAAAAACTGTTTTTT

abundance: -
j_gene: TRBJ1-2
v_gene: TRBV29-1
d_gene: -
CDR3aa: CSVGEGAAVGYGYTF
CDR3nt: TGCAGCGTTGGGGAGGGTGCGGCGGTAGGCTATGGCTACACCTTC

abundance: -
j_gene: TRBJ2-1
v_gene: TRBV10-3
d_gene: -
CDR3aa: CATSLVGSSYNEQFF
CDR3nt: TGTGCCACCTCCCTGGTAGGGAGCTCCTACAATGAGCAGTTCTTC

abundance: -
j_gene: TRBJ1-1
v_gene: TRBV25-1
d_gene: TRBD1
CDR3aa: CASSATPGQGATEAFF
CDR3nt: TGTGCCAGCAGTGCCACTCCGGGACAGGGGGCAACTGAAGCTTTCTTT

abundance: -
j_gene: TRBJ2-1
v_gene: TRBV7-2
d_gene: -
CDR3aa: CASSFPVRSEQFF
CDR3nt: TGTGCCAGCAGCTTCCCTGTCCGTTCCGAGCAGTTCTTC

abundance: -
j_gene: TRBJ1-6
v_gene: TRBV6-5
d_gene: TRBD1
CDR3aa: CASSSHRGLGSPLHF
CDR3nt: TGTGCCAGCAGTAGCCACAGGGGACTCGGTTCACCCCTCCACTTT

abundance: -
j_gene: TRBJ2-1
v_gene: TRBV7-9
d_gene: TRBD2
CDR3aa: CASSLGGGTSGLEQFF
CDR3nt: TGTGCCAGCAGCTTAGGTGGTGGGACTAGCGGTCTTGAGCAGTTCTTC

abundance: -
j_gene: TRBJ2-1
v_gene: TRBV7-3
d_gene: -
CDR3aa: CASSPKGGMRREQFF
CDR3nt: TGTGCCAGCAGCCCCAAGGGCGGGATGCGAAGGGAGCAGTTCTTC

abundance: -
j_gene: TRBJ1-4
v_gene: TRBV13
d_gene: -
CDR3aa: CASSFFRGTNEKLFF
CDR3nt: TGTGCCAGCAGCTTTTTCAGGGGAACTAATGAAAAACTGTTTTTT

abundance: -
j_gene: TRBJ1-1
v_gene: TRBV7-3
d_gene: -
CDR3aa: CASSLNRGALTEAFF
CDR3nt: TGTGCCAGCAGCTTAAACCGGGGGGCGCTCACTGAAGCTTTCTTT

abundance: -
j_gene: TRBJ1-5
v_gene: TRBV5-5
d_gene: -
CDR3aa: CASSLDREPNQPQHF
CDR3nt: TGTGCCAGCAGCTTGGACAGGGAACCCAATCAGCCCCAGCATTTT

abundance: once
j_gene: TRBJ2-3
v_gene: TRBV11-1
d_gene: TRBD2
CDR3aa: CASSFGSGGAEDTQYF
CDR3nt: TGTGCCAGCAGCTTTGGTAGCGGGGGGGCCGAGGATACGCAGTATTTT

abundance: -
j_gene: TRBJ2-7
v_gene: TRBV9
d_gene: TRBD1
CDR3aa: CASSAGPGQGAYEQYF
CDR3nt: TGTGCCAGCAGCGCGGGACCGGGACAGGGGGCCTACGAGCAGTACTTC

abundance: few
j_gene: TRBJ1-4
v_gene: TRBV2
d_gene: -
CDR3aa: CASSEIGATNEKLFF
CDR3nt: TGTGCCAGCAGTGAAATAGGAGCAACTAATGAAAAACTGTTTTTT

abundance: -
j_gene: TRBJ1-3
v_gene: TRBV7-9
d_gene: TRBD1
CDR3aa: CASRSTGMETIYF
CDR3nt: TGTGCCAGCAGATCGACAGGGATGGAGACCATATATTTT

abundance: -
j_gene: TRBJ1-4
v_gene: TRBV9
d_gene: -
CDR3aa: CASSVAPGFNEKLFF
CDR3nt: TGTGCCAGCAGCGTAGCCCCAGGGTTTAATGAAAAACTGTTTTTT

abundance: -
j_gene: TRBJ1-5
v_gene: TRBV27
d_gene: -
CDR3aa: CASSLYSRRGPYVLFQPQHF
CDR3nt: TGTGCCAGCAGTTTATATTCTCGGAGGGGCCCGTATGTACTGTTTCAGCCCCAGCATTTT

abundance: -
j_gene: TRBJ2-3
v_gene: TRBV7-9
d_gene: -
CDR3aa: CASSLQATPDTQYF
CDR3nt: TGTGCCAGCAGCTTACAGGCAACCCCAGATACGCAGTATTTT

abundance: -
j_gene: TRBJ1-5
v_gene: TRBV18
d_gene: -
CDR3aa: CASSPRAKTASNQPQHF
CDR3nt: TGTGCCAGCTCACCACGAGCCAAGACAGCGAGCAATCAGCCCCAGCATTTT

abundance: -
j_gene: TRBJ1-6
v_gene: TRBV4-1
d_gene: -
CDR3aa: CASSQAPGLSSYNSPLHF
CDR3nt: TGCGCCAGCAGCCAAGCCCCAGGACTCAGCTCCTATAATTCACCCCTCCACTTT

abundance: few
j_gene: TRBJ2-7
v_gene: TRBV18
d_gene: TRBD1
CDR3aa: CASSLTGEAYEQYF
CDR3nt: TGTGCCAGCTCGCTGACAGGGGAGGCCTACGAGCAGTACTTC

abundance: -
j_gene: TRBJ2-1
v_gene: TRBV19
d_gene: -
CDR3aa: CASSTPQGNYNEQFF
CDR3nt: TGTGCCAGTAGTACCCCGCAGGGCAATTACAATGAGCAGTTCTTC

abundance: -
j_gene: TRBJ2-7
v_gene: TRBV27
d_gene: -
CDR3aa: CASSLHGASEQYF
CDR3nt: TGTGCCAGCAGTTTACACGGAGCCTCCGAGCAGTACTTC

abundance: -
j_gene: TRBJ2-1
v_gene: TRBV24-1
d_gene: TRBD1
CDR3aa: CATSDLKLGTGYNEQFF
CDR3nt: TGTGCCACCAGTGATCTGAAGCTGGGGACAGGGTACAATGAGCAGTTCTTC

abundance: few
j_gene: TRBJ2-7
v_gene: TRBV7-9
d_gene: -
CDR3aa: CASSLGEAYEQYF
CDR3nt: TGTGCCAGCAGCTTAGGGGAGGCCTACGAGCAGTACTTC

abundance: -
j_gene: TRBJ1-1
v_gene: TRBV5-4
d_gene: -
CDR3aa: CASSPRDTANTEAFF
CDR3nt: TGTGCCAGCAGCCCCCGGGACACTGCGAACACTGAAGCTTTCTTT

abundance: -
j_gene: TRBJ1-5
v_gene: TRBV5-1
d_gene: -
CDR3aa: CASSQEPYQPQHF
CDR3nt: TGCGCCAGCAGCCAGGAACCTTATCAGCCCCAGCATTTT

abundance: -
j_gene: TRBJ2-7
v_gene: TRBV7-8
d_gene: TRBD2
CDR3aa: CASSFVGRGLAGKSSYEQYF
CDR3nt: TGTGCCAGCAGCTTCGTGGGACGGGGACTAGCGGGGAAATCGTCCTACGAGCAGTACTTC

abundance: -
j_gene: TRBJ1-1
v_gene: TRBV6-5
d_gene: -
CDR3aa: CASNRGMNTEAFF
CDR3nt: TGTGCCAGCAATAGGGGCATGAACACTGAAGCTTTCTTT

abundance: -
j_gene: TRBJ1-2
v_gene: TRBV7-8
d_gene: TRBD1
CDR3aa: CASSVGQGTGGYTF
CDR3nt: TGTGCCAGCAGCGTGGGACAGGGTACTGGTGGCTACACCTTC

abundance: -
j_gene: TRBJ2-6
v_gene: TRBV12-5
d_gene: TRBD1
CDR3aa: CASGSPRTGSGANVLTF
CDR3nt: TGTGCTAGTGGCTCCCCCAGGACAGGCTCTGGGGCCAACGTCCTGACTTTC

abundance: -
j_gene: TRBJ2-7
v_gene: TRBV6-5
d_gene: -
CDR3aa: CASSSVYEQYF
CDR3nt: TGTGCCAGCAGTTCCGTCTACGAGCAGTACTTC

abundance: once
j_gene: TRBJ1-4
v_gene: TRBV7-9
d_gene: -
CDR3aa: CASSSDKTNEKLFF
CDR3nt: TGTGCCAGCAGCTCGGACAAAACTAATGAAAAACTGTTTTTT

abundance: once
j_gene: TRBJ1-6
v_gene: TRBV2
d_gene: TRBD1
CDR3aa: CASSLRGTGGLSNSPLHF
CDR3nt: TGTGCCAGCAGTCTCCGTGGGACAGGGGGCTTGTCTAATTCACCCCTCCACTTT

abundance: -
j_gene: TRBJ2-7
v_gene: TRBV19
d_gene: TRBD1
CDR3aa: CASSTVNRGAHYEQYF
CDR3nt: TGTGCCAGTAGTACCGTAAACAGGGGCGCCCACTACGAGCAGTACTTC

abundance: -
j_gene: TRBJ2-7
v_gene: TRBV4-3
d_gene: TRBD1
CDR3aa: CASSQELYGQAYYEQYF
CDR3nt: TGCGCCAGCAGCCAAGAGCTGTATGGACAGGCCTACTACGAGCAGTACTTC

abundance: few
j_gene: TRBJ1-2
v_gene: TRBV19
d_gene: TRBD1
CDR3aa: CASKRPTGQVLSATIYGYTF
CDR3nt: TGTGCCAGTAAGAGGCCGACAGGGCAGGTTTTGTCGGCTACTATTTATGGCTACACCTTC

abundance: -
j_gene: TRBJ1-5
v_gene: TRBV19
d_gene: TRBD1
CDR3aa: CASSIDIQGAGQPQHF
CDR3nt: TGTGCCAGTAGTATAGACATACAGGGGGCGGGTCAGCCCCAGCATTTT

abundance: -
j_gene: TRBJ2-3
v_gene: TRBV25-1
d_gene: TRBD1
CDR3aa: CASSRTGSTDTQYF
CDR3nt: TGTGCCAGCAGTAGGACAGGGAGCACAGATACGCAGTATTTT

abundance: -
j_gene: TRBJ2-3
v_gene: TRBV7-2
d_gene: -
CDR3aa: CASSSQTISTDTQYF
CDR3nt: TGTGCCAGCAGCTCGCAGACTATTAGCACAGATACGCAGTATTTT

abundance: -
j_gene: TRBJ2-5
v_gene: TRBV7-2
d_gene: TRBD1
CDR3aa: CASSLSRDRVWETQYF
CDR3nt: TGTGCCAGCAGCTTAAGTCGGGACAGGGTCTGGGAGACCCAGTACTTC

abundance: -
j_gene: TRBJ2-3
v_gene: TRBV5-1
d_gene: TRBD1
CDR3aa: CASSAFRDRVTDTQYF
CDR3nt: TGCGCCAGCAGCGCCTTTCGGGACAGGGTGACAGATACGCAGTATTTT

abundance: -
j_gene: TRBJ2-1
v_gene: TRBV19
d_gene: TRBD1
CDR3aa: CASSQRQGSEQFF
CDR3nt: TGTGCCAGTAGTCAGAGACAGGGGTCTGAGCAGTTCTTC

abundance: once
j_gene: TRBJ2-7
v_gene: TRBV15
d_gene: -
CDR3aa: CATSRGTVYEQYF
CDR3nt: TGTGCCACCAGCAGAGGGACAGTCTACGAGCAGTACTTC

abundance: -
j_gene: TRBJ1-2
v_gene: TRBV7-8
d_gene: -
CDR3aa: CASSLDSKDYGYTF
CDR3nt: TGTGCCAGCAGCTTAGACAGTAAGGACTATGGCTACACCTTC

abundance: -
j_gene: TRBJ1-4
v_gene: TRBV30
d_gene: -
CDR3aa: CAWGRGVTNEKLFF
CDR3nt: TGTGCCTGGGGGAGGGGTGTGACGAATGAAAAACTGTTTTTT

abundance: once
j_gene: TRBJ2-7
v_gene: TRBV6-5
d_gene: -
CDR3aa: CASSYSDIKGSYEQYF
CDR3nt: TGTGCCAGCAGTTACTCGGACATTAAGGGTTCCTACGAGCAGTACTTC

abundance: -
j_gene: TRBJ2-1
v_gene: TRBV10-3
d_gene: TRBD1
CDR3aa: CAISPGQTYNEQFF
CDR3nt: TGTGCCATCAGCCCGGGACAGACCTACAATGAGCAGTTCTTC